Presented here are 29 T cell receptor beta chains from one specimen sequenced in a study of CXCR3-negative and CXCR3-positive naive CD8 T cells. Libraries were UMI-labeled 5' RACE TRB cDNA. No DNA is given; TCRdb re-called the 5' RACE reads and lists each CDR3 protein once. The sample is made up of 7,400 or so distinct CDR3 sequences, and the top ten hold 1.8% of it. The material sequenced was naive CXCR3- CD8+ T cells from blood. The subset was: CD45RO-CCR7+CD27+CD95- naive CD8+ T cells lacking CXCR3 (TNR3-). Receptors originate from a human donor in good health. Some clones in this sample may be carry-over from other donors' samples.

Measured by frequency, this clonotype is medium-sized. The chain is built from TRBV5-6 and TRBJ2-7; there is no DNA to check the TCRdb D call of TRBD1. The CDR3 sequence is 14 residues long. Germline lookup yields CDR1 SGHDT and CDR2 YYEEEE. This chain's CDR3 is CASSGGQGSYEQYF.

Its frequency marks this clonotype as medium-sized (0.01 to 0.1%). The rearrangement uses TRBV2 and TRBJ1-1. The length of the CDR3 is 13 residues. The germline V gene encodes CDR1 SNHLY and CDR2 FYNNEI. CDR3 sequence: CASSVRGNTEAFF.

The V gene is TRBV29-1, the J gene TRBJ2-1; with no DNA, the TCRdb D assignment of TRBD2 cannot be verified. Germline V CDR1 and CDR2: SQVTM, ANQGSEA. The CDR3 has 14 residues. The CDR3: CSVGPSGVDNEQFF.

V gene TRBV7-3 combines with J gene TRBJ2-1; TCRdb reports TRBD1, a call that lacks DNA to check it against. CDR1 is SGHTA, CDR2 FQGTGA, per germline. The CDR3 is 13 residues long. The CDR3 is CASGRQGMDEQFF.

The J gene is TRBJ2-1, the V gene TRBV25-1; TCRdb selects TRBD2, and the lack of DNA leaves this call unchecked. This CDR3 comprises 16 residues. Germline loops: CDR1 MGHDK, CDR2 SYGVNS. CDR3: CASSSPRGPSYNEQFF. The full variable domain, in which reference TRBV25-1 and TRBJ2-1 provide the parts outside the CDR3, is EADIYQTPRYLVIGTGKKITLECSQTMGHDKMYWYQQDPGMELHLIHYSYGVNSTEKGDLSSESTVSRIRTEHFPLTLESARPSHTSQYLCASSSPRGPSYNEQFFGPGTRLTVL.

V is TRBV7-9 and J is TRBJ1-1; checking the TCRdb D call of TRBD1 is not possible without DNA. The CDR3 loop spans 16 amino acids. Germline CDR1 and CDR2: SEHNR and FQNEAQ (reference sequence). CDR3 region: CASSPPLRGWDTEAFF.

This rearrangement joins TRBV7-6 to TRBJ1-4; TCRdb's D call, TRBD1, is unchecked because there is no DNA. The CDR3 sequence is 16 residues long. The V gene's germline CDR1 is SGHVS and CDR2 FNYEAQ. The CDR3 region is CASSSLGGVRNEKLFF.

The rearrangement uses TRBV11-2 and TRBJ2-4. Germline loops: CDR1 SGHAT, CDR2 FQNNGV. The CDR3 has 13 amino acids. CDR3 loop: CASSLGGKNIQYF.

This clonotype is deemed medium-sized (0.01 to 0.1%) by its frequency. V usage is TRBV25-1 and J usage is TRBJ1-2. Per the germline V gene, CDR1 is MGHDK and CDR2 is SYGVNS. The CDR3 is made up of 16 amino acids. The CDR3 reads CASSEGREGSRGGYTF.

This chain connects TRBV20-1 to TRBJ1-1. The length of the CDR3 is 11 residues. CDR1 and CDR2 (germline): DFQATT, SNEGSKA (reference sequence). The CDR3 protein is CSAASYTEAFF.

V and J are TRBV9 and TRBJ2-7; as DNA is missing, the TRBD2 call by TCRdb cannot be tested. Germline-derived CDR1 and CDR2 are SGDLS and YYNGEE. The CDR3 length is 15 residues. CDR3 sequence reads: CASSFGLAGGGEQYF.

This rearrangement joins TRBV9 to TRBJ2-3; TCRdb names TRBD1, which stays unverified in the absence of DNA. Germline CDR1 SGDLS, CDR2 YYNGEE. This CDR3 has 15 amino acids. This CDR3 is CASSVTGPPQDTQYF.

J is TRBJ1-5 and V is TRBV28. Germline lookup yields CDR1 MDHEN and CDR2 SYDVKM. The CDR3 runs to 14 residues. The chain's CDR3 is CASSPEGSNQPQHF.

The rearrangement links TRBV4-1 to TRBJ2-7. The length of the CDR3 is 14 residues. Germline CDR1 reads MGHRA; CDR2 reads YSYEKL. CDR3: CASSQVAGSYEQYF.

This chain uses TRBV29-1 with TRBJ2-7. The V gene's germline CDR1 is SQVTM and CDR2 ANQGSEA. CDR3 length: 13 amino acids. CDR3: CSVEDSVTYEQYF.

This clonotype is identified as medium-sized from frequency. V and J are TRBV29-1 and TRBJ2-7; TCRdb outputs TRBD1, but without DNA this stays unchecked. Germline CDR1 is SQVTM and CDR2 is ANQGSEA. This CDR3 comprises 12 residues. The chain's CDR3 is CSVGGIRGEQYF.

This sequence joins TRBV6-5 and TRBJ2-3; there is no DNA to check the TCRdb D call of TRBD1. CDR3 length: 14 residues. Germline assignment: CDR1 MNHEY and CDR2 SVGAGI. The CDR3: CASSYGGAANTQYF.

This clonotype ranks as medium-sized in terms of frequency. The chain joins TRBV7-2 to TRBJ2-7. There are 15 residues in the CDR3. Germline CDR1 reads SGHTA; CDR2 reads FQGNSA. The CDR3 here is CASSLGLAGVYEQYF. Variable domain in full (rest from reference TRBV7-2 and TRBJ2-7): GAGVSQSPSNKVTEKGKDVELRCDPISGHTALYWYRQSLGQGLEFLIYFQGNSAPDKSGLPSDRFSAERTGGSVSTLTIQRTQQEDSAVYLCASSLGLAGVYEQYFGPGTRLTVT.

The chain carries TRBV19 and TRBJ1-1. This CDR3 is 12 amino acids long. Germline V gene lookup returns CDR1 LNHDA and CDR2 SQIVND (reference sequence). The CDR3 is CASSIKVTEAFF.

By frequency, this clonotype registers medium-sized (0.01 to 0.1%). The CDR3 region is CASSLSPGRTLLTGELFF. The chain employs TRBV11-2 and TRBJ2-2; the D call from TCRdb, TRBD2, cannot be confirmed without DNA. This CDR3 has 18 residues. Germline-derived CDR1 and CDR2 are SGHAT and FQNNGV.

The chain has TRBV5-1 and TRBJ2-1; TCRdb selects TRBD2, and the lack of DNA leaves this call unchecked. The CDR3 runs to 16 residues. The germline V gene has CDR1 SGHRS and CDR2 YFSETQ. The chain's CDR3 is CASSFPTQVGPNEQFF. The full variable domain, its missing parts supplied by reference TRBV5-1 and TRBJ2-1, is KAGVTQTPRYLIKTRGQQVTLSCSPISGHRSVSWYQQTPGQGLQFLFEYFSETQRNKGNFPGRFSGRQFSNSRSEMNVSTLELGDSALYLCASSFPTQVGPNEQFFGPGTRLTVL.

The genes are TRBV7-2 and TRBJ2-1. The CDR3 has 14 amino acids. CDR1 SGHTA and CDR2 FQGNSA come from the germline V gene. CDR3 sequence reads: CASSLVLDYNEQFF.

This clonotype is classed as medium-sized by frequency. The chain is built from TRBV10-3 and TRBJ2-2. The germline V gene encodes CDR1 ENHRY and CDR2 SYGVKD. This CDR3 is 12 amino acids long. The CDR3 reads CAISVSTGELFF.

Its frequency marks this clonotype as medium-sized. The V gene is TRBV7-8, the J gene TRBJ2-7; checking the TCRdb D call of TRBD2 is not possible without DNA. From germline, CDR1 is SGHVS and CDR2 FQNEAQ. This CDR3 is built from 15 residues. CDR3 sequence reads: CASSLALAGSYEQYF.

By frequency, this clonotype registers medium-sized (0.01 to 0.1%). The rearrangement links TRBV5-1 to TRBJ2-7; TCRdb proposes TRBD1, but this gene call is untestable without DNA. This CDR3 comprises 15 residues. Germline V gene data show CDR1 as SGHRS and CDR2 as YFSETQ. The CDR3 region is CASSWTGGAAYEQYF.

In terms of frequency, this clonotype is medium-sized. The chain couples TRBV7-9 to TRBJ2-3; TCRdb calls TRBD2, which cannot be checked without DNA. Germline V gene sequence: CDR1 SEHNR, CDR2 FQNEAQ (reference sequence). CDR3 length: 14 residues. The CDR3 loop is CASSGRAATDTQYF.

This chain links TRBV6-6 with TRBJ2-2; TCRdb's D gene call, TRBD2, goes unchecked for lack of DNA. This CDR3 contains 15 residues. The V gene's germline CDR1 is MNHNY and CDR2 SVGAGI (reference sequence). This chain's CDR3 is CASRKSGDNTGELFF.

The V and J genes are TRBV10-3 and TRBJ2-7. The germline gives CDR1 ENHRY, CDR2 SYGVKD. CDR3 length equals 12 residues. This chain's CDR3 is CAISESAHEQYF.

The V gene is TRBV12-5, the J gene TRBJ2-7; TCRdb reports TRBD1, a call that lacks DNA to check it against. This CDR3 has 15 residues. Germline CDR1 LGHNT, CDR2 FRNRAP. CDR3 sequence: CASGRDREGSYEQYF. The full variable domain, in which reference TRBV12-5 and TRBJ2-7 provide the parts outside the CDR3, is DARVTQTPRHKVTEMGQEVTMRCQPILGHNTVFWYRQTMMQGLELLAYFRNRAPLDDSGMPKDRFSAEMPDATLATLKIQPSEPRDSAVYFCASGRDREGSYEQYFGPGTRLTVT.